This TCR beta chain was captured by sequencing in a study of blood T cell repertoires in COVID-19 (dated by TCRdb to 2018 to 2021). About the study as a whole: Collaborator samples came from the United States, Italy and Spain and covered acute and convalescent phases of COVID-19. The material from the prospective study consisted of cDNA or gDNA derived from T cells, B-cell-depleted T cells, or PBMCs. The dataset comprised deeply sampled blood TCRbeta repertoires from subjects exposed to, actively infected with, or recovered from COVID-19. The repertoires were released in a freely available public database intended as a resource for research on the immune response to SARS-CoV-2. The samples were drawn from two sources: the first 160 participants of the ongoing ImmuneRACE study, and over 950 subjects contributed by 6 global collaborators. Sample metadata almost always included a de-identified subject ID, COVID-19 status, age in years and sex. HLA class I and class II types, where available, came from metadata supplied by the sample provider rather than from assay-based typing. The paper as a whole reports these results and caveats: Clinical and demographic metadata were provided uncurated, with the amount varying by source and participant.

TCRbeta CDR3 regions were amplified from genomic DNA by means of the immunoSEQ Assay, a bias-controlled multiplex PCR. In the original analysis: Within the assay, amplification of reference gene primers was used to estimate how many nucleated cells each sample contained. To quantify the absolute abundance of each unique TCRbeta CDR3 rearrangement, sequence reads were collapsed and filtered. For each sample, productive Simpson clonality was calculated by taking the square root of Simpson's diversity index across productive rearrangements. Not all clones reach the TCRdb copy of this immuneACCESS table, which keeps in-frame sequences only. Checked studies attribute under half of the gap to unresolved V genes and leave the rest unexplained. The V and J calls and clone size are taken from that table; D and trimming were inferred from the DNA. This sample has some 140,000 clones in its table, and 60% to 85% of those were observed once. The biggest ten clones account for around a fifth of the sample.

This clone was seen more than once but under ten times. The target of this receptor is not known. The record has no base qualities; no much larger clone is one base away. Collaborating institutions collected whole blood in K2EDTA tubes following their own protocols. For TCRbeta analysis, collaborators shipped samples in one of three forms: frozen whole blood, isolated PBMCs, or DNA extracted from either of those sample types. At the junction V is shortened by 0 bases and J by 7 bases, with 11 bases in between. Per the germline V gene, SGHRS is the CDR1 and YFSETQ is the CDR2. Its CDR3 holds 15 amino acids, cysteine through phenylalanine. The only DNA kept is the CDR3, 45 bases in frame from the first base.

This clonotype was sampled from a man at least 80 years old with acute or convalescent COVID-19. The chain employs TRBV5-1 and TRBJ1-6; matching of 5 bases hints at TRBD1 as the D gene. Sample: peripheral blood. The CDR3 region reads CASSLDTGWNSPLHF. The base sequence is TGCGCCAGCAGCTTGGATACAGGCTGGAATTCACCCCTCCACTTT.